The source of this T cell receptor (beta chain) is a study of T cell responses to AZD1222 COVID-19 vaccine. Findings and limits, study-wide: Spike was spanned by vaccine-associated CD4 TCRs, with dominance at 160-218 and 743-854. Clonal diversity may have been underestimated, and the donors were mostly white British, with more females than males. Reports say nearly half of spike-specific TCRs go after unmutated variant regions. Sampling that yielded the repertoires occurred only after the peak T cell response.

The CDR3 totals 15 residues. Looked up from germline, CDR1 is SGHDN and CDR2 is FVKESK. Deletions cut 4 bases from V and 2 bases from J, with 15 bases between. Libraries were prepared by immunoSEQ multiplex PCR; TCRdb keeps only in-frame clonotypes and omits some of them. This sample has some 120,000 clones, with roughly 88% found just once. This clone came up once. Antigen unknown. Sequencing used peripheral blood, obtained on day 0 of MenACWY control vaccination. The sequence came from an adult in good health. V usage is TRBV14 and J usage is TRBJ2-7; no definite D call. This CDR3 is CASSPYEGIPYEQYF. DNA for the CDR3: TGTGCCAGCAGCCCATATGAAGGTATCCCCTACGAGCAGTACTTC.